Each of the 8 T cell receptor beta chains below was sequenced from the same sample in a study of tumor and adjacent non-tumor tissue in lung cancer. The template was RNA from unsorted bulk tissue. Distant lung tissue was collected more than 3 cm away from the tumor edge. A modified ARM-PCR protocol with three rounds of nested PCR amplified TCRbeta. From the multiplex PCR reads, TCRdb called clonotypes with MiXCR, one entry per CDR3 protein. The sample carries more than 35,000 distinct CDR3 sequences, 60% to 65% recorded once. Source material: distant non-tumor lung tissue. The receptors come from a woman in her forties with non-small cell lung cancer.

For this clonotype: An end of the junction does not agree with germline; a read error may underlie this. The chain recombines TRBV12-3 or TRBV12-4 with TRBJ2-2, with TRBD1 identical over 9 bases. This CDR3 spans 14 amino acids. The chain's CDR3 is CTSRDRAATGELIF. The CDR3 nucleotides are TGTACCAGCAGGGACAGGGCAGCCACCGGGGAGCTGATTTTT.

The chain joins TRBV7-8 to TRBJ1-3; D gene unclear. The CDR3 extends over 17 amino acids. Germline V CDR1 and CDR2: SGHVS, FQNEAQ. The germline V and J ends were trimmed by 2 bases and 0 bases, with 14 bases remaining between them. The CDR3: CASSLQAEAFSGNTIYF. CDR3 nucleotides: TGTGCCAGCAGCTTACAAGCAGAAGCATTCTCTGGAAACACCATATATTTT.

J is TRBJ1-6 and V is TRBV20-1; D is ambiguous. Germline CDR1 DFQATT, CDR2 SNEGSKA (reference sequence). Between the trimmed V and J ends, which lost 7 bases and 0 bases, there was a span of 13 bases. The CDR3 sequence is 15 residues long. This CDR3 reads CSVPGESSYNSPLHF. The CDR3, as DNA: TGCAGTGTTCCTGGTGAGAGCTCCTATAATTCACCCCTCCACTTT.

Comment on this clonotype: The junction shows a germline mismatch at one end, possibly a read error. V and J are TRBV11-2 and TRBJ2-6, with D possibly matching TRBD1 (6 bases). The germline V gene has CDR1 SGHAT and CDR2 FQNNGV. The CDR3 extends over 16 amino acids. CDR3 in DNA: TGTGCCATCAGCTGGTCAGACCTCTCTGGGGGCAACGTCCTGACCTTC. Translating it yields CAISWSDLSGGNVLTF.

The sample holds one count of this clonotype. The chain carries TRBV11-3 and TRBJ2-3, with unresolved D. This CDR3 has 14 amino acids. Trimming took off 3 bases at V and 5 bases at J, with 12 bases between the two ends. Germline CDR1 SGHNT, CDR2 YENEEA. This CDR3 is CASSFLSPLDTQYF. The CDR3 DNA is TGTGCCAGCAGCTTCTTGAGTCCCTTAGATACGCAGTATTTT.

This clonotype was detected many times. The DNA of the CDR3 is TGTGCCAGCAGCTTGGCAGGGATTCGACTCGAAAAACTGTTTTTT. Translation: CASSLAGIRLEKLFF. The chain uses TRBV5-6 and TRBJ1-4; tentatively, D is TRBD1 (5 bases). CDR1 SGHDT and CDR2 YYEEEE come from the germline V gene. Deletions cut 0 bases from V and 8 bases from J, with 14 bases between. The CDR3 runs 15 residues.

This clonotype turned up a few times. For the CDR3, the DNA is TGTGCCAGCAGCCCAGGGACGGCATACGAGCAGTACTTC. Protein sequence: CASSPGTAYEQYF. The chain couples TRBV12-3 or TRBV12-4 to TRBJ2-7; tentatively, D is TRBD1 or TRBD2 (5 bases each). This CDR3 is built from 13 residues. Trimming stripped 6 bases from V and 4 bases from J, with 13 bases between.

This clonotype was seen once. The junction and the germline gene differ at one end; a read error may be behind it. The chain combines TRBV11-3 with TRBJ2-3; 12 positions agree with TRBD2. The CDR3 length is 17 residues. Looked up from germline, CDR1 is SGHNT and CDR2 is YENEEA. CDR3 DNA: TGCGCCAGCAGCTCAAGCCTTCTAGCGGGGGGGGGAGGTACGCAGAATTTT. It yields the protein CASSSSLLAGGGGTQNF.